This entry lists 11 T cell receptor beta chains sequenced from one sample in a study of graft-versus-host responses after intestinal transplantation. Assay used: immunoSEQ multiplex PCR; TCRdb lists only in-frame clones, some missing. The sample records roughly 100,000 clones, about 90% being singletons. These receptors lack a known antigen. Here the sequenced sample was unstimulated CD4+ T cells sorted from spleen or lymph node cells, taken before intestinal transplant. These receptors all come from a human donor who received an intestinal transplant.

This chain connects TRBV2 to TRBJ1-6; D ambiguous. The CDR3 is 14 amino acids. With 6 bases removed from V and 7 bases from J, the gap between germline ends came to 13 bases. Germline loops: CDR1 SNHLY, CDR2 FYNNEI. The CDR3 sequence is CASRPGLKNSPLHF. For the CDR3, the DNA is TGTGCCAGCAGACCCGGACTGAAGAATTCACCCCTCCACTTT.

The J gene is TRBJ1-1, the V gene TRBV29-1; D perhaps matches TRBD1 (5 bases). The V end lost 2 bases, the J end lost 14 bases, and 18 bases lay between the germline ends. The CDR3 consists of 12 residues. CDR1 SQVTM and CDR2 ANQGSEA come from the germline V gene. CDR3 in DNA: TGCAGCGTTGAACGGGGGGAGTTTAGTTGGTTCTTT. Translation: CSVERGEFSWFF. Full variable domain (rest looked up from reference TRBV29-1 and TRBJ1-1): SAVISQKPSRDICQRGTSLTIQCQVDSQVTMMFWYRQQPGQSLTLIATANQGSEATYESGFVIDKFPISRPNLTFSTLTVSNMSPEDSSIYLCSVERGEFSWFFGQGTRLTVV.

V is TRBV5-4 and J is TRBJ2-7; 9 bases are a match to TRBD2. Germline-derived CDR1 and CDR2 are SGHNT and YYREEE (reference sequence). V dropped 0 bases and J dropped 0; count of bases not matched to a gene: 1. CDR3 length equals 15 residues. This CDR3 is CASSLGAGGSYEQYF. CDR3 coding DNA: TGTGCCAGCAGCTTGGGAGCGGGGGGCTCCTACGAGCAGTACTTC.

This clone was seen more than once but under ten times. The chain carries TRBV30 and TRBJ1-4; weak D call: TRBD1 (5 bases). Germline CDR1 is GTSNPN and CDR2 is SVGIG (reference sequence). This CDR3 has 11 residues. Trimming removed 2 bases at V and 8 bases at J, with 6 bases between. CDR3 sequence (DNA): TGTGCCTGGAGTACAGGCGAAAAACTGTTTTTT. The encoded protein is CAWSTGEKLFF.

The J gene is TRBJ2-5, the V gene TRBV9, with 7 bases fitting TRBD1. Germline assignment: CDR1 SGDLS and CDR2 YYNGEE. The V and J ends lost 0 bases and 2 bases, in that order; junction bases with no gene match: 4. CDR3 length equals 15 residues. The CDR3 nucleotides read TGTGCCAGCAGCGTAGTCGGCAGGGGGCAAGAGACCCAGTACTTC. Its translation: CASSVVGRGQETQYF.

The chain employs TRBV19 and TRBJ2-3; 8 nucleotides match TRBD2. Trimming removed 7 bases from V and 0 bases from J; junction bases left unmatched: 0. The CDR3 contains 13 residues. Germline lookup yields CDR1 LNHDA and CDR2 SQIVND (reference sequence). CDR3 DNA: TGTGCCAGTACTAGCGGGAGCACAGATACGCAGTATTTT. Translating it yields CASTSGSTDTQYF.

This clone was picked up one time. The chain combines TRBV27 with TRBJ2-2, with 7 positions matching TRBD1. The trim removed 4 bases at V and 4 bases at J, leaving 9 bases unmatched. Per germline, CDR1 MNHEY and CDR2 SMNVEV (reference sequence). The CDR3 is 16 amino acids. Here the CDR3 DNA reads TGTGCCAGCAGTTCGGGACAGACACCCCTCACCGGGGAGCTGTTTTTT. Translation gives CASSSGQTPLTGELFF.

The chain uses TRBV18 and TRBJ1-6, with D maybe TRBD1 (5 bases). The V end was cut by 5 bases, the J end by 7 bases, with 15 bases between. The CDR3 totals 15 residues. From germline, CDR1 is KGHSH and CDR2 LQKENI. The CDR3 sequence is CASSKAQNRNSPLHF. CDR3 DNA: TGTGCCAGCTCAAAGGCCCAGAACAGGAATTCACCCCTCCACTTT.

The chain carries TRBV30 and TRBJ2-4; D ambiguous. Germline CDR1 reads GTSNPN; CDR2 reads SVGIG (reference sequence). V dropped 3 bases and J dropped 0 bases, with 12 bases sitting between them. This CDR3 comprises 15 residues. CDR3 loop: CAWRDGALAKNIQYF. The CDR3 DNA follows: TGTGCCTGGAGAGACGGCGCCCTAGCCAAAAACATTCAGTACTTC.

Notes on this clone: A junction boundary mismatches the germline segment, possibly from a read error. V gene TRBV4-1 combines with J gene TRBJ2-7; TRBD2 matches 7 bases. This CDR3 is built from 16 residues. Germline V gene data show CDR1 as MGHRA and CDR2 as YSYEKL. DNA of the CDR3: TGTGCCAGCAGCCAAGATTATAACGGGAGGCTAAACGAGCAGTACTTC. Encoded protein: CASSQDYNGRLNEQYF.

V usage is TRBV28 and J usage is TRBJ1-1; TRBD1 is a possible D gene (6 bases). This CDR3 spans 15 amino acids. Trimming pared 11 bases from V and 4 bases from J, leaving 23 bases between. Germline V gene sequence: CDR1 MDHEN, CDR2 SYDVKM. The CDR3 protein is CAAGGLERWGTEAFF. The CDR3 nucleotides read TGTGCCGCGGGGGGCCTGGAACGGTGGGGCACTGAAGCTTTCTTT.